These 9 T cell receptor beta chains were sequenced from one sample in a study of radiation and T cells in renal cell carcinoma. The time point: baseline pretreatment blood. The treatment here: 15 Gy SBRT to primary tumor, nephrectomy 4 weeks later. Repertoires were generated with immunoSEQ multiplex PCR, while TCRdb's copy carries only in-frame clones and drops some. The sample lists 130,000 to 150,000 clones, more than 70% occurring once. Sample: blood, taken from a patient whose treatment included radiotherapy and nephrectomy. These receptors all come from a woman between 45 and 60 years old with renal cell carcinoma.

The V gene is TRBV9, the J gene TRBJ2-2; 13 nucleotides match TRBD2. Germline-derived CDR1 and CDR2 are SGDLS and YYNGEE. This CDR3 is built from 16 residues. Trimming removed 4 bases from V and 7 bases from J; junction bases left unmatched: 7. CDR3 bases: TGTGCCAGCAGCTTGACTAGCGGGGGGCCCCACGGGGAGCTGTTTTTT. Its translation: CASSLTSGGPHGELFF.

V gene TRBV6-5 combines with J gene TRBJ1-1; tentatively, D is TRBD1 (5 bases). The CDR3 has 15 residues. The V gene lost 0 bases and the J gene lost 4 bases, with 12 bases spanning the gap. Germline V gene sequence: CDR1 MNHEY, CDR2 SVGAGI. CDR3 protein: CASSYSYQGSTEAFF. The CDR3 DNA reads as TGTGCCAGCAGTTACTCGTATCAGGGAAGCACTGAAGCTTTCTTT.

This clone was seen once. Its ends do not fully match the called genes, so a read error is possible. The chain joins TRBV29-1 to TRBJ2-7; no reliable D call. CDR1 and CDR2 (germline): SQVTM, ANQGSEA. CDR3 length: 12 residues. CDR3 nucleotide sequence: TGCAGCGTCGCAAAGTCCGGCTACGAGCAGTGCTTC. Translating it yields CSVAKSGYEQCF.

J is TRBJ1-4 and V is TRBV11-2; D is ambiguous. Deletions cut 4 bases from V and 5 bases from J, with 11 bases between. Germline CDR1 is SGHAT and CDR2 is FQNNGV. This CDR3 spans 14 amino acids. The CDR3 sequence: CASSSDTPNEKLFF. The CDR3 DNA is TGTGCCAGCAGCTCGGATACCCCGAATGAAAAACTGTTTTTT.

The chain is built from TRBV7-8 and TRBJ2-6; TRBD1 aligns across 8 bases. V lost 5 bases, J lost 0 bases, and 9 bases stayed unmatched. CDR3 size: 18 residues. CDR1 SGHVS and CDR2 FQNEAQ come from the germline V gene. CDR3 sequence reads: CASSPRTGYYSGANVLTF. The CDR3 region has the DNA TGTGCCAGCAGCCCCAGGACAGGGTATTACTCTGGGGCCAACGTCCTGACTTTC.

The CDR3 sequence is CASSFGTGNTEAFF. CDR3 coding DNA: TGTGCCAGCAGCTTTGGGACAGGGAACACTGAAGCTTTCTTT. This sequence joins TRBV7-2 and TRBJ1-1, with 8 bases matching TRBD1. The CDR3 is made up of 14 amino acids. The V segment lost 3 bases and the J segment 1 base; nucleotides outside the gene matches: 1. Looked up from germline, CDR1 is SGHTA and CDR2 is FQGNSA.

The rearrangement joins TRBV7-6 to TRBJ2-1; 11 bases are a match to TRBD2. The CDR3 is 16 amino acids. J lost 5 bases, V lost 4 bases, and 7 bases had no gene match. Germline CDR1 reads SGHVS; CDR2 reads FNYEAQ. The chain's CDR3 is CASSSRGLAGNNEQFF. For the CDR3, the DNA is TGTGCCAGCAGCTCCCGTGGACTAGCGGGCAACAATGAGCAGTTCTTC.

The chain couples TRBV11-1 to TRBJ2-2, with D tentatively TRBD1 or TRBD2 (6 bases each). Germline V lookup: CDR1 SGHAT, CDR2 FQDESV (reference sequence). V was cut by 5 bases and J by 6 bases, with 10 bases left in between. The CDR3 is made up of 13 amino acids. This CDR3 is CASSRGTSGELFF. DNA for the CDR3: TGTGCCAGCAGCCGCGGGACATCCGGGGAGCTGTTTTTT. The full variable domain, in which reference TRBV11-1 and TRBJ2-2 provide the parts outside the CDR3, is EAEVAQSPRYKITEKSQAVAFWCDPISGHATLYWYRQILGQGPELLVQFQDESVVDDSQLPKDRFSAERLKGVDSTLKIQPAELGDSAMYLCASSRGTSGELFFGEGSRLTVL.

The CDR3 DNA sequence: TGTGCCAGCAGCTTCAATAGTCCGGGACAACACTCTGGAAACACCATATATTTT. Its translation is CASSFNSPGQHSGNTIYF. V is TRBV7-2 and J is TRBJ1-3, with D maybe TRBD1 (6 bases). Trimming left V 3 bases short and J 0 bases short, with 18 bases between. Per germline, CDR1 SGHTA and CDR2 FQGNSA. This CDR3 is built from 18 residues.